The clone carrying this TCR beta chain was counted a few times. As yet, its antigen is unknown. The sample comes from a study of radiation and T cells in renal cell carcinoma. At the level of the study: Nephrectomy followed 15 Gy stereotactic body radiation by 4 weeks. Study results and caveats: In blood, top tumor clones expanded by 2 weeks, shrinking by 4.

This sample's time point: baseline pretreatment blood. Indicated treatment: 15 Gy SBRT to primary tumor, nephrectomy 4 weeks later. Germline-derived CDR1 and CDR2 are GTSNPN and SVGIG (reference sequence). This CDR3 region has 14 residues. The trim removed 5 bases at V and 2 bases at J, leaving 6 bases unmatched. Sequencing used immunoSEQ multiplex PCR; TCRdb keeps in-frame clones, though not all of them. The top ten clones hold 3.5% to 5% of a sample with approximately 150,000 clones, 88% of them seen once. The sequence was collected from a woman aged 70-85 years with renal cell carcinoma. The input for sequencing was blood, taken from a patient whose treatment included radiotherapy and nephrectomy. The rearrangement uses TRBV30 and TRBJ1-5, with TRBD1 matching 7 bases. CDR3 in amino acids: CAWGGQLRNQPQHF. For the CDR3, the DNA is TGTGCCTGGGGGGGACAGTTGCGCAATCAGCCCCAGCATTTT.